This entry is about one TCR beta chain. This entry belongs to a study of blood T cell repertoires in COVID-19. Whole-study context: Samples of COVID-19 (acute and convalescent) were obtained from the United States, Italy and Spain. From T cells, B-cell-depleted T cells, or PBMCs came the material, which was cDNA or gDNA.

In the source study's methods: Amplifying reference gene primers gave estimates of nucleated cell counts. Libraries were prepared by immunoSEQ multiplex PCR; TCRdb keeps only in-frame clonotypes and omits some of them. V and J calls and clone size come straight from that table; D and trimming were deduced from the DNA. The data contain under 150,000 clones, 80% of them singletons. The CDR3 spans 13 residues. CDR1 MGHRA and CDR2 YSYEKL come from the germline V gene. The V and J ends lost 4 bases and 8 bases respectively, with 9 bases between them. The source is a man between 70 and 80 years old with acute or convalescent COVID-19. The genes are TRBV4-1 and TRBJ1-6, with D uncertain. Sequenced input: peripheral blood. The CDR3 nucleotides read TGCGCCAGCAGCCCCACTATTTATTCACCCCTCCACTTT. Protein product: CASSPTIYSPLHF.